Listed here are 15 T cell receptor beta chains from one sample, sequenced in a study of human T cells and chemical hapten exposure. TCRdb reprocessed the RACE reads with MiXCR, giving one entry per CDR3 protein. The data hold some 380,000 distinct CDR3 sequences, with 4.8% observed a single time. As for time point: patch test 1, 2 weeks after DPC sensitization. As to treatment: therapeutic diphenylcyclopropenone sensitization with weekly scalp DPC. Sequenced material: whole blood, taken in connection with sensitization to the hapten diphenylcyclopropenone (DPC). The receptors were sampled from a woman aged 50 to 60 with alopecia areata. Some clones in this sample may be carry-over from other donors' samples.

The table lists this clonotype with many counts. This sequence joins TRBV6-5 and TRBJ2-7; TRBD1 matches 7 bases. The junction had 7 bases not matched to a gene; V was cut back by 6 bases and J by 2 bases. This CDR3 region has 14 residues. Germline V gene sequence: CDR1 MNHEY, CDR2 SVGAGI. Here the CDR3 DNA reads TGTGCCAGCAGAACACAGGGGCAACCCTACGAGCAGTACTTC. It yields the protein CASRTQGQPYEQYF.

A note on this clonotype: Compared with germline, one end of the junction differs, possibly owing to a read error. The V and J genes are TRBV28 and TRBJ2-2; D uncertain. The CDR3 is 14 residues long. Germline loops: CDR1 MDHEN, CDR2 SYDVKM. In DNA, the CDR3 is TGTGTCAGCAGCTTCGACTCGTTGACCGGGGAGCTGTTTTTT. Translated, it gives CVSSFDSLTGELFF.

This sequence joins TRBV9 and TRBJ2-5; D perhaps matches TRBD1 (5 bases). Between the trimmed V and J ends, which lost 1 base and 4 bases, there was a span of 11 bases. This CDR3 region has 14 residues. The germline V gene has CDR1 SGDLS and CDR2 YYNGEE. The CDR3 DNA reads TGTGCCAGCAGCGTATGGCAGGGCGGAGAGACCCAGTACTTC. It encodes CASSVWQGGETQYF.

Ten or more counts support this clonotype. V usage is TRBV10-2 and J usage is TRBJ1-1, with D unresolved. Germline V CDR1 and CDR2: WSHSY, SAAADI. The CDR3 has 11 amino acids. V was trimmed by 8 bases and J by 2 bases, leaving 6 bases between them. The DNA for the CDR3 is TGCGCCAGCGTAGACAACACTGAAGCTTTCTTT. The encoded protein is CASVDNTEAFF.

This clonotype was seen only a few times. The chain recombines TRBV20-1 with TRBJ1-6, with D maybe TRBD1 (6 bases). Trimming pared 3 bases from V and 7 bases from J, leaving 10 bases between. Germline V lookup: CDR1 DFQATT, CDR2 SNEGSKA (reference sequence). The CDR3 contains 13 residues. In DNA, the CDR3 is TGCAGTGCTAGTCAGGGGACCAATTCACCCCTCCACTTT. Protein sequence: CSASQGTNSPLHF.

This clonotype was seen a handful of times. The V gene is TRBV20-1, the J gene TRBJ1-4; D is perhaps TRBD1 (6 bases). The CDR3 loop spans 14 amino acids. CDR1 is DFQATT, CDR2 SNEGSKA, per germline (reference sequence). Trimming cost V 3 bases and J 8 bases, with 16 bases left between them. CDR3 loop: CSASRGPEREKLFF. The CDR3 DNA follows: TGCAGTGCTAGTCGGGGGCCTGAGCGGGAAAAACTGTTTTTT.

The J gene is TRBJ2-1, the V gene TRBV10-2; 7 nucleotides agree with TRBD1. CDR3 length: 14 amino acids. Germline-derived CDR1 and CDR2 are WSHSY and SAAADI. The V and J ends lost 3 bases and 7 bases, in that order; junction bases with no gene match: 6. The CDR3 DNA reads TGCGCCAGCAGTGACAGGACAGGATCTAATGAGCAGTTCTTC. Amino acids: CASSDRTGSNEQFF.

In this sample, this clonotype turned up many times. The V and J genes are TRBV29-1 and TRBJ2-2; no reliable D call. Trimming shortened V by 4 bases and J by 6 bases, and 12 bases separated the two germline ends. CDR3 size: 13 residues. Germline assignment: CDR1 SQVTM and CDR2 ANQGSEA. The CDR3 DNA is TGCAGCGTTGCGGCAGTTCGGGCCGGGGAGCTGTTTTTT. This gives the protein CSVAAVRAGELFF.

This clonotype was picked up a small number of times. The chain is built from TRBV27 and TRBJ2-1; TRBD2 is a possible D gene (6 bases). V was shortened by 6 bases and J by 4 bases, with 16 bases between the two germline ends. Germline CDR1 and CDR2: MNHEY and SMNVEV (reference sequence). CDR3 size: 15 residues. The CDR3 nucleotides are TGTGCCAGCAGACTGGGACTGGGCGATTACAATGAGCAGTTCTTC. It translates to CASRLGLGDYNEQFF.

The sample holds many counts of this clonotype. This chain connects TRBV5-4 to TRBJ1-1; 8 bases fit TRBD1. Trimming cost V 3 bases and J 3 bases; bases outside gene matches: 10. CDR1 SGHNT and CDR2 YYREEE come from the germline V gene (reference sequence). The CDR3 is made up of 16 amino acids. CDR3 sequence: CASSSWGQEKHTEAFF. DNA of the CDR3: TGTGCCAGCAGCTCGTGGGGACAGGAGAAGCACACTGAAGCTTTCTTT.

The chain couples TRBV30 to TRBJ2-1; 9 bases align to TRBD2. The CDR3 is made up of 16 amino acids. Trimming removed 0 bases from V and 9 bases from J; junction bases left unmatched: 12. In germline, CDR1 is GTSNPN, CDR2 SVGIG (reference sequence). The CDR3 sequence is CAWSVRLAARGGEQFF. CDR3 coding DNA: TGTGCCTGGAGTGTACGACTAGCGGCAAGAGGTGGTGAGCAGTTCTTC.

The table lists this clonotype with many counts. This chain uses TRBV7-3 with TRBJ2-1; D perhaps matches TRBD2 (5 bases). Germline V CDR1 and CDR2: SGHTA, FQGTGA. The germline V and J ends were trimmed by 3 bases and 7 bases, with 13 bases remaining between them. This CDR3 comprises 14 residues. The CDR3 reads CASSFDPRRNEQFF. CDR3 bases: TGTGCCAGCAGCTTCGATCCTCGGAGGAATGAGCAGTTCTTC.

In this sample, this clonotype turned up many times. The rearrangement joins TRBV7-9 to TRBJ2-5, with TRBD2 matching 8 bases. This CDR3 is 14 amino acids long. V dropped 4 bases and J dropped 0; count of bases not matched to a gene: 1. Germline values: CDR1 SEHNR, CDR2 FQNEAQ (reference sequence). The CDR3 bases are TGTGCCAGCAGCTCGGGAGGGGACCAAGAGACCCAGTACTTC. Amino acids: CASSSGGDQETQYF.

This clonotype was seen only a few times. The CDR3 loop reads CAWELATGANVLTF. CDR3 in DNA: TGTGCCTGGGAATTAGCTACTGGGGCCAACGTCCTGACTTTC. The V gene is TRBV30, the J gene TRBJ2-6; D is unclear. Deletions cut 5 bases from V and 2 bases from J, with 10 bases between. This CDR3 has 14 amino acids. CDR1 GTSNPN and CDR2 SVGIG come from the germline V gene (reference sequence).

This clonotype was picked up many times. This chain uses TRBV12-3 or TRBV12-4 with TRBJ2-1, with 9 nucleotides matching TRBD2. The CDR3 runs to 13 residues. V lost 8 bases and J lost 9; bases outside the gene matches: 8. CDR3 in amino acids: CASSTSGVFEQFF. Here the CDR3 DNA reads TGTGCCAGCTCGACTAGCGGAGTTTTTGAGCAGTTCTTC.